This is a list of T cell receptor beta chains from one sample in a study of blood T cell repertoires in COVID-19. TCRdb's copy holds only in-frame clones and misses some; the assay was immunoSEQ multiplex PCR. The sample gives about 270,000 clones, roughly 85% of which show up once; around 9.8% is in the top ten. Specimen: PBMCs or T cells enriched from blood (not recorded which). The receptors here all came from a woman in her fifties or sixties with acute COVID-19. Both conserved end residues are part of each CDR3. D genes are given only for firm matches. A clone size is listed for some rows: how often the clone was seen (once, few, many), or a class if it is expanded.

j_gene: TRBJ1-2
v_gene: TRBV7-3
abundance: few
d_gene: TRBD1
CDR3nt: TGTGCCAGCAGCCTCACCGGGACAGGGGATGGCTACACCTTC
CDR3aa: CASSLTGTGDGYTF

j_gene: TRBJ2-3
v_gene: TRBV27
abundance: NA
d_gene: TRBD1
CDR3nt: TGTGCCAGCAAAAATTTAAGCCCCATCGGGACAGCAACCACAGATACGCAGTATTTT
CDR3aa: CASKNLSPIGTATTDTQYF

j_gene: TRBJ1-4
v_gene: TRBV4-3
abundance: NA
d_gene: TRBD1
CDR3nt: TGCGCCAGCAGCCAAGACCTACAGGGGGCAGGCTCCTCAACTAATGAAAAACTGTTTTTT
CDR3aa: CASSQDLQGAGSSTNEKLFF

j_gene: TRBJ1-1
v_gene: TRBV2
abundance: NA
d_gene: NA
CDR3nt: TGTGCCAGCAGTCTCCAGCGGGTGAACACTGAAGCTTTCTTT
CDR3aa: CASSLQRVNTEAFF

j_gene: TRBJ2-7
v_gene: TRBV7-9
abundance: few
d_gene: NA
CDR3nt: TGTGCCAGCAGCTTAGTGAGGTGGGACAATTCCTACGAGCAGTACTTC
CDR3aa: CASSLVRWDNSYEQYF

j_gene: TRBJ2-6
v_gene: TRBV25-1
abundance: NA
d_gene: NA
CDR3nt: TGTGCCAGCAGTGAGGCGGGGTCTGGGGCCAACGTCCTGACTTTC
CDR3aa: CASSEAGSGANVLTF

j_gene: TRBJ1-2
v_gene: TRBV5-6
abundance: NA
d_gene: NA
CDR3nt: TGTGCCAGCAGCTTGCGAGGGGGCTACACCTTC
CDR3aa: CASSLRGGYTF

j_gene: TRBJ2-3
v_gene: TRBV7-2
abundance: NA
d_gene: TRBD2
CDR3nt: TGTGCCAGCAGCTTCAGTAGCGGGGGCGCCACAGATACGCAGTATTTT
CDR3aa: CASSFSSGGATDTQYF

j_gene: TRBJ2-5
v_gene: TRBV5-4
abundance: NA
d_gene: TRBD2
CDR3nt: TGTGCCAGCAGCGTGGGACTAGCGGGGAACCAAGAGACCCAGTACTTC
CDR3aa: CASSVGLAGNQETQYF

j_gene: TRBJ1-4
v_gene: TRBV7-8
abundance: NA
d_gene: TRBD1
CDR3nt: TGTGCCAGCAGCCCCCGGACAGGGGCGGGTGAAAAACTGTTTTTT
CDR3aa: CASSPRTGAGEKLFF

j_gene: TRBJ1-1
v_gene: TRBV7-3
abundance: NA
d_gene: TRBD1
CDR3nt: TGTGCCAGCAGCTTAACTAGGGACAGGGGGAACACTGAAGCTTTCTTT
CDR3aa: CASSLTRDRGNTEAFF

j_gene: TRBJ1-2
v_gene: TRBV7-2
abundance: NA
d_gene: TRBD1
CDR3nt: TGTGCCAGCAGCCGGGGACAGGGAGCTAACTATGGCTACACCTTC
CDR3aa: CASSRGQGANYGYTF

j_gene: TRBJ1-1
v_gene: TRBV12-3/TRBV12-4
abundance: once
d_gene: NA
CDR3nt: TGTGCCAGCAGTCAACAGGAAAACACTGAAGCTTTCTTT
CDR3aa: CASSQQENTEAFF

j_gene: TRBJ2-7
v_gene: TRBV4-1
abundance: once
d_gene: TRBD1
CDR3nt: TGCGCCAGCAGCCAAGGAAACAGGGGGAACGAGCAGTACTTC
CDR3aa: CASSQGNRGNEQYF

j_gene: TRBJ1-1
v_gene: TRBV11-2
abundance: NA
d_gene: NA
CDR3nt: TGTGCCAGCAGCTTAGAGGCGACAGGTGTGGGAGCTTTCTTT
CDR3aa: CASSLEATGVGAFF

j_gene: TRBJ2-1
v_gene: TRBV12-3/TRBV12-4
abundance: NA
d_gene: NA
CDR3nt: TGTGCCAGCAGTTTAAATCAGGGCTTGGAGCAGTTCTTC
CDR3aa: CASSLNQGLEQFF

j_gene: TRBJ1-2
v_gene: TRBV10-1
abundance: NA
d_gene: TRBD1
CDR3nt: TGCGCCAGCCCTACTCTGGACAGGGGGCCTTCTAACTATGGCTACACCTTC
CDR3aa: CASPTLDRGPSNYGYTF

j_gene: TRBJ1-6
v_gene: TRBV19
abundance: NA
d_gene: NA
CDR3nt: TGTGCCAGTAGTGACCGGGACTTTTTGAGCTCCTATAATTCACCCCTCCACTTT
CDR3aa: CASSDRDFLSSYNSPLHF

j_gene: TRBJ1-4
v_gene: TRBV5-6
abundance: NA
d_gene: TRBD1
CDR3nt: TGTGCCAGCAGCGGGACAGGGGTTAATGAAAAACTGTTTTTT
CDR3aa: CASSGTGVNEKLFF

j_gene: TRBJ2-7
v_gene: TRBV14
abundance: NA
d_gene: TRBD2
CDR3nt: TGTGCCAGCAGCCAAGGAGCGGGGGGAATCTACGAGCAGTACTTC
CDR3aa: CASSQGAGGIYEQYF

j_gene: TRBJ2-3
v_gene: TRBV29-1
abundance: NA
d_gene: NA
CDR3nt: TGCAGCGTTGAAGGGCGGTCAGATACGCAGTATTTT
CDR3aa: CSVEGRSDTQYF

j_gene: TRBJ1-1
v_gene: TRBV12-5
abundance: NA
d_gene: TRBD1
CDR3nt: TGTGCTAGTGGTCCCGGACAGGTTAACACTGAAGCTTTCTTT
CDR3aa: CASGPGQVNTEAFF

j_gene: TRBJ2-7
v_gene: TRBV30
abundance: few
d_gene: TRBD2
CDR3nt: TGTGCCTGGAGTGTACGTAGCGGGGGTATCTCCTACGAGCAGTACTTC
CDR3aa: CAWSVRSGGISYEQYF

j_gene: TRBJ1-6
v_gene: TRBV25-1
abundance: NA
d_gene: TRBD1
CDR3nt: TGTGCCAGCAGGAGAGCAGGGGGAGGTGTCGGATCACCCCTCCACTTT
CDR3aa: CASRRAGGGVGSPLHF

j_gene: TRBJ2-3
v_gene: TRBV5-1
abundance: NA
d_gene: TRBD2
CDR3nt: TGCGCCAGCAGCCCGCGGGTGGGGGGGGCAGATACGCAGTATTTT
CDR3aa: CASSPRVGGADTQYF

j_gene: TRBJ1-6
v_gene: TRBV5-1
abundance: NA
d_gene: TRBD1
CDR3nt: TGCGCCAGCGGGACAGGGACTAATTCACCCCTCCACTTT
CDR3aa: CASGTGTNSPLHF

j_gene: TRBJ1-5
v_gene: TRBV19
abundance: NA
d_gene: TRBD1
CDR3nt: TGTGCCACCAAGGACAGGGGGTCCGATAGCAATCAGCCCCAGCATTTT
CDR3aa: CATKDRGSDSNQPQHF

j_gene: TRBJ1-2
v_gene: TRBV12-5
abundance: NA
d_gene: NA
CDR3nt: TGTGCTAGTGGTTTGGGGTCTCATCCAGGGGTTCCGCGAGGCTACACCTTC
CDR3aa: CASGLGSHPGVPRGYTF

j_gene: TRBJ1-6
v_gene: TRBV7-2
abundance: NA
d_gene: NA
CDR3nt: TGTGCCAGCACCGCAACGTCCCCAGGGCATTCACCCCTCCACTTT
CDR3aa: CASTATSPGHSPLHF

j_gene: TRBJ1-2
v_gene: TRBV6-4
abundance: NA
d_gene: NA
CDR3nt: TGTGCCAGCAGTGACCAGGACAGCTATGGCTACACCTTC
CDR3aa: CASSDQDSYGYTF

j_gene: TRBJ1-2
v_gene: TRBV10-3
abundance: NA
d_gene: NA
CDR3nt: TGTGCCATCAGCCCCACGGGAGGGGACTATGGCTACACCTTC
CDR3aa: CAISPTGGDYGYTF

j_gene: TRBJ1-1
v_gene: TRBV7-2
abundance: NA
d_gene: NA
CDR3nt: TGTGCCAGCAGCGTCGACACAGGGAGAGTCACTGAAGCTTTCTTT
CDR3aa: CASSVDTGRVTEAFF

j_gene: TRBJ2-7
v_gene: TRBV7-9
abundance: NA
d_gene: NA
CDR3nt: TGTGCCAGCAGCCCCGGGCCGGGGGACTCCTACGAGCAGTACTTC
CDR3aa: CASSPGPGDSYEQYF

j_gene: TRBJ1-1
v_gene: TRBV19
abundance: NA
d_gene: NA
CDR3nt: TGTGCCAGTAGTTTCATAGGGGGGGCTTATACTGAAGCTTTCTTT
CDR3aa: CASSFIGGAYTEAFF

j_gene: TRBJ2-7
v_gene: TRBV5-1
abundance: NA
d_gene: NA
CDR3nt: TGCGCCAGCAGCTTCACTAGCCGCCACGAGCAGTACTTC
CDR3aa: CASSFTSRHEQYF

j_gene: TRBJ2-2
v_gene: TRBV9
abundance: many
d_gene: NA
CDR3nt: TGTGCCAGCAGCGCATCCGGTATCACCGGGGAGCTGTTTTTT
CDR3aa: CASSASGITGELFF

j_gene: TRBJ1-3
v_gene: TRBV15
abundance: NA
d_gene: NA
CDR3nt: TGTGCCACCAGCAGAGGCAAAGCTACTGGAAACACCATATATTTT
CDR3aa: CATSRGKATGNTIYF

j_gene: TRBJ2-1
v_gene: TRBV10-3
abundance: NA
d_gene: TRBD1
CDR3nt: TGTGCCATCAGAAACCGGGACAGGACCGACAATGAGCAGTTCTTC
CDR3aa: CAIRNRDRTDNEQFF

j_gene: TRBJ2-1
v_gene: TRBV2
abundance: NA
d_gene: TRBD2
CDR3nt: TGTGCCAGCAGTGACAGTAGCGGGGGAGACAATGAGCAGTTCTTC
CDR3aa: CASSDSSGGDNEQFF

j_gene: TRBJ2-2
v_gene: TRBV5-4
abundance: once
d_gene: TRBD2
CDR3nt: TGTGCCAGCAGCTTGGGACTAGCGGGGCCTACCGGGGAGCTGTTTTTT
CDR3aa: CASSLGLAGPTGELFF

j_gene: TRBJ1-4
v_gene: TRBV7-6
abundance: NA
d_gene: NA
CDR3nt: TGTGCCAGCAGCCCCCCCGGGGTAAGAGAAAAACTGTTTTTT
CDR3aa: CASSPPGVREKLFF

j_gene: TRBJ1-1
v_gene: TRBV5-8
abundance: NA
d_gene: NA
CDR3nt: TGTGCCAGCAGTTCGGGGAGGCTCAACACTGAAGCTTTCTTT
CDR3aa: CASSSGRLNTEAFF

j_gene: TRBJ1-1
v_gene: TRBV6-5
abundance: NA
d_gene: TRBD1
CDR3nt: TGTGCCAGCAGTCCTCTGACAGGGGGCAACACTGAAGCTTTCTTT
CDR3aa: CASSPLTGGNTEAFF

j_gene: TRBJ2-3
v_gene: TRBV11-3
abundance: NA
d_gene: NA
CDR3nt: TGTGCCAGCACCAGACAGGGCACAGATACGCAGTATTTT
CDR3aa: CASTRQGTDTQYF

j_gene: TRBJ2-7
v_gene: TRBV30
abundance: NA
d_gene: TRBD1
CDR3nt: TGTGCCTGGAGCGTACTCGGGACAGGGGCCTACGAGCAGTACTTC
CDR3aa: CAWSVLGTGAYEQYF

j_gene: TRBJ2-1
v_gene: TRBV10-3
abundance: once
d_gene: TRBD2
CDR3nt: TGTGCCACCGTGGGGGGGGGAGGCAATGAGCAGTTCTTC
CDR3aa: CATVGGGGNEQFF

j_gene: TRBJ1-1
v_gene: TRBV19
abundance: NA
d_gene: TRBD1
CDR3nt: TGTGCCAGTAGTATAGCCTCGGACAGGGAAGCTTTCTTT
CDR3aa: CASSIASDREAFF

j_gene: TRBJ2-3
v_gene: TRBV7-9
abundance: NA
d_gene: NA
CDR3nt: TGTGCCAGCAGCCCCGGGACAGATACGCAGTATTTT
CDR3aa: CASSPGTDTQYF

j_gene: TRBJ1-5
v_gene: TRBV4-2
abundance: once
d_gene: NA
CDR3nt: TGTGCCAGCAGCCAAGATAGCGCGAGGGCCCTCGGCAATCAGCCCCAGCATTTT
CDR3aa: CASSQDSARALGNQPQHF

j_gene: TRBJ2-7
v_gene: TRBV10-3
abundance: once
d_gene: NA
CDR3nt: TGTGCCACCCAATCGGGAACCTACGAGCAGTACTTC
CDR3aa: CATQSGTYEQYF

j_gene: TRBJ2-3
v_gene: TRBV18
abundance: NA
d_gene: NA
CDR3nt: TGTGCCAGCTCAGCGGCTTACGGGAGTAAGGGCGGCATCACAGATACGCAGTATTTT
CDR3aa: CASSAAYGSKGGITDTQYF

j_gene: TRBJ2-2
v_gene: TRBV5-1
abundance: NA
d_gene: NA
CDR3nt: TGCGCCAGCAGGTTAACCGGGACATTAAACACCGGGGAGCTGTTTTTT
CDR3aa: CASRLTGTLNTGELFF

j_gene: TRBJ1-2
v_gene: TRBV30
abundance: NA
d_gene: NA
CDR3nt: TGTGCCTGGGGACGGTCTGGCTATGGCTACACCTTC
CDR3aa: CAWGRSGYGYTF

j_gene: TRBJ1-3
v_gene: TRBV3-1/TRBV3-2
abundance: NA
d_gene: NA
CDR3nt: TGTGCCAGCAGCCAAGATCAGAGGGCTGGAAACACCATATATTTT
CDR3aa: CASSQDQRAGNTIYF

j_gene: TRBJ1-6
v_gene: TRBV5-1
abundance: many
d_gene: NA
CDR3nt: TGCGCCAGCAGCCCAAGAGTCCCCGGGGGGTCCTATAATTCACCCCTCCACTTT
CDR3aa: CASSPRVPGGSYNSPLHF

j_gene: TRBJ1-1
v_gene: TRBV4-3
abundance: NA
d_gene: NA
CDR3nt: TGCGCCAGCAGCCGGTACCAGGGTATGGCTGAAGCTTTCTTT
CDR3aa: CASSRYQGMAEAFF

j_gene: TRBJ1-5
v_gene: TRBV19
abundance: NA
d_gene: NA
CDR3nt: TGTGCCAGTAGGTCTAGGAGGGCGGCTAATCAGCCCCAGCATTTT
CDR3aa: CASRSRRAANQPQHF

j_gene: TRBJ2-7
v_gene: TRBV5-1
abundance: NA
d_gene: NA
CDR3nt: TGCGCCAGCAGCTTGGGGTCGGTAGGAGACTACGAGCAGTACTTC
CDR3aa: CASSLGSVGDYEQYF